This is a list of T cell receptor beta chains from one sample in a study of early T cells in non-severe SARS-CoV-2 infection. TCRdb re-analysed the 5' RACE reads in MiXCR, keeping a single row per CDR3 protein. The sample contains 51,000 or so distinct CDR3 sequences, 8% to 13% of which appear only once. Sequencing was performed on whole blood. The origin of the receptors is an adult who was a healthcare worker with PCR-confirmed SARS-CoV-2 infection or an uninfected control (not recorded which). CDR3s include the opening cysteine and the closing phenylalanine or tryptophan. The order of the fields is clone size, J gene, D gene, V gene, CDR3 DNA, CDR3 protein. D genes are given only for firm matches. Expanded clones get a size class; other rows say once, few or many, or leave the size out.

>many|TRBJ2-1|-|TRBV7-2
TGTGCCAGCAGCCCGGGAATTCACTTGGAGGGGGATGAGCAGTTCTTC
CASSPGIHLEGDEQFF
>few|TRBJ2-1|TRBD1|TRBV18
TGTGCCAGCTCATTCGAAGGGGGCACTAGTTCCAATGAGCAGTTCTTC
CASSFEGGTSSNEQFF
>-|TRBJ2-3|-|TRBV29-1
TGCAGCGTTGATCGAGACTCAGGCACAGATACGCAGTATTTT
CSVDRDSGTDTQYF
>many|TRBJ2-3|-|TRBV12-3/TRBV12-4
TGTGCCAGCAGGGCCACGGGGCTCGATACGCAGTATTTT
CASRATGLDTQYF
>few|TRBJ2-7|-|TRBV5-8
TGTGCCAGCAGCTTGTATCCCCCGAGGCCCTACGAGCAGTACTTC
CASSLYPPRPYEQYF
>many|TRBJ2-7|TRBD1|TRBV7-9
TGTGCCAGCACCACATGGGACAGGGTGAGGGAGCAGTACTTC
CASTTWDRVREQYF
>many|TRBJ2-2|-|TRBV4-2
TGTGCCAGCAGCCATTACGGGACGAACACCGGGGAGCTGTTTTTT
CASSHYGTNTGELFF
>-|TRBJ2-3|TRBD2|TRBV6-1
TGTGCCAGCAGTGTAAGCGGGGGGTTCAGCACAGATACGCAGTATTTT
CASSVSGGFSTDTQYF
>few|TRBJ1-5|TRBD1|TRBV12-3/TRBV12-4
TGTGCCAGCAGCCTACAGGGGAAAAATCAGCCCCAGCATTTT
CASSLQGKNQPQHF
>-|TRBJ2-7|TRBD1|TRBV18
TGTGCCAGCTCACCTCCCCCCGGGACAGGGGTGGACGAGCAGTACTTC
CASSPPPGTGVDEQYF
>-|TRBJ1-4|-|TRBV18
TGTGCCAGCTCACCAGGGGGGCTTAATGAAAAACTGTTTTTT
CASSPGGLNEKLFF
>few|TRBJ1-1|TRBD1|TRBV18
TGTGCCACCTCGACAGGGGCGAACACTGAAGCTTTCTTT
CATSTGANTEAFF
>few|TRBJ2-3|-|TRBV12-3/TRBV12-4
TGTGCCAGCAGTTTTTCAGATACGCAGTATTTT
CASSFSDTQYF
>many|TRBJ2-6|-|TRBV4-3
TGCGCCAGCAGCCAAGCAGGGCCTGGGGCCAACGTCCTGACTTTC
CASSQAGPGANVLTF
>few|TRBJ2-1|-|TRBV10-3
TGTGTCATCAGTGTTCGTACCGGGGGTCGTTACAATGAGCAGTTCTTC
CVISVRTGGRYNEQFF
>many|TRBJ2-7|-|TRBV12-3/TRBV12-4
TGTGCCAGCAGTCCTCTTTGGAACGAGCAGTACTTC
CASSPLWNEQYF
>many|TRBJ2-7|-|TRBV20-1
TGCAGTGCTAAGTCGGGTCGCTACGAGCAGTACTTC
CSAKSGRYEQYF
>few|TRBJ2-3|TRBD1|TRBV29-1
TGCAGCGCTCTCGACAGGGGGACGACAGATACGCAGTATTTT
CSALDRGTTDTQYF
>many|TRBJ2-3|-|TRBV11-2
TGTGCCAGCAGCTTAGAGCGCACCACAGATACGCAGTATTTT
CASSLERTTDTQYF
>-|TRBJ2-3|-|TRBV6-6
TGTGCCAGCAGTTACTTACAGCGGGATACGCAGTATTTT
CASSYLQRDTQYF
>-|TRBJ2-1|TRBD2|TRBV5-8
TGTGCCAGCAGCTTTAAGCGGGGAGGAAACAATGAGCAGTTCTTC
CASSFKRGGNNEQFF
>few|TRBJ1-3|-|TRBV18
TGTGCCAGCTCAGAGCAGGGCTCTGGAAACACCATATATTTT
CASSEQGSGNTIYF
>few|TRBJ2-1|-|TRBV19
TGTGCCAGTACGGGTAGCTATAGCTCCTACAATGAGCAGTTCTTC
CASTGSYSSYNEQFF
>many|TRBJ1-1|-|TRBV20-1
TGCAGTGCTAAGACAGGATCAATAGTGGGGACTGAAGCTTTCTTT
CSAKTGSIVGTEAFF
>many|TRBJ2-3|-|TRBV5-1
TGCGCCAGCAGCCTCACTCCGGGCAGGGAAGGCGATACGCAGTATTTT
CASSLTPGREGDTQYF
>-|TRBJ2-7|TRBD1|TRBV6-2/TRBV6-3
TGTGCCAGCAGCTTACTAACCGGGACAGCTTCCGAGCAGTACTTC
CASSLLTGTASEQYF
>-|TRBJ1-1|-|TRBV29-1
TGCAGCGTTCCTCCGGTCAGTGAAGCTTTCTTT
CSVPPVSEAFF
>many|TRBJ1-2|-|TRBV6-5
TGTGCCAGCAGTAGCAGTCGGGGCTCTGGCTTTAACTATGGCTACACCTTC
CASSSSRGSGFNYGYTF
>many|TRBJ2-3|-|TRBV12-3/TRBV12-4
TGTGCCAGCAGTTTAGCCCGAGGGGGCGGGGGGTCCAGCACAGATACGCAGTATTTT
CASSLARGGGGSSTDTQYF
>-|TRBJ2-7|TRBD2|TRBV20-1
TGCAGTGCTCAGCAGGTAGCGGGAGGAAACTACGAGCAGTACTTC
CSAQQVAGGNYEQYF
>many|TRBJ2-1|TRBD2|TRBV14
TGTGCCAGCAGCCCACCCCCGGGACTAGCGGGAGGGGGGTCCTACAATGAGCAGTTCTTC
CASSPPPGLAGGGSYNEQFF
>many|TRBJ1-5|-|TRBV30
TGTGCCTGGAGTGTAGGAAGAAATCAGCCCCAGCATTTT
CAWSVGRNQPQHF
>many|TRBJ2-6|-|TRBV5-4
TGTGCCAGCAGCTTGTTCGCTGGGGCCAACGTCCTGACTTTC
CASSLFAGANVLTF
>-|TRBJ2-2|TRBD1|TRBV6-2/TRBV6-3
TGTGCCAGCAGTTACTCAAAGACGGACAGGGGGAAATCGAACACCGGGGAGCTGTTTTTT
CASSYSKTDRGKSNTGELFF
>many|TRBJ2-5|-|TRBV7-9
TGTGCCAGCAGGGAAATCGTAGAGACCCAGTACTTC
CASREIVETQYF
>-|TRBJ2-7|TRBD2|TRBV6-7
TGTGCCAGCAGTTACTCGATTTTTCCCGGGACTAGTGACGAGCAGTACTTC
CASSYSIFPGTSDEQYF
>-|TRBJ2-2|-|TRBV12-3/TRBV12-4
TGTGCCAGCAGGACGAACAGTGTTTCCGGGGAGCTGTTTTTT
CASRTNSVSGELFF
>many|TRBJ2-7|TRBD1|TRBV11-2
TGTGCCAGCACCAGGACAGGTTCCTACGAGCAGTACTTC
CASTRTGSYEQYF
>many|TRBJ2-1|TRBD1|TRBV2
TGTGCCAGCAATAAAGGGACAGGGGGTGTTGATGAGCAGTTCTTC
CASNKGTGGVDEQFF
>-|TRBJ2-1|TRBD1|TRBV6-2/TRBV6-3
TGTGCCAGCAGAAGACTCATTGGACAGGGGGAAAATGAGCAGTTCTTC
CASRRLIGQGENEQFF
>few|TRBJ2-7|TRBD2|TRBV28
TGTGCCAGCAGTTTATCGCTAGCGGGACGCTACGAGCAGTACTTC
CASSLSLAGRYEQYF
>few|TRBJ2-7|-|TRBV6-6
TGTGCCAGCAGTTATTCGGTAACTCTTAGTCTTAGGTTTCCAGGTCTCTACGAGCAGTACTTC
CASSYSVTLSLRFPGLYEQYF